These 3 T cell receptor beta chains were sequenced from one sample in a study of T cells after yellow fever vaccination (dated 2019 in TCRdb). The treatment or condition label on this specimen signifies: live attenuated yellow fever vaccine strain. Library preparation used 5' RACE. Sequencer: Illumina HiSeq 2500. Using fastp trimming at Q25 and MiXCR clonotype assembly, TCRdb reanalyzed the public sequencing data and kept in-frame beta chains. Rows merge per CDR3 protein into single entries with the most common DNA and genes. This sample lists more than 95,000 distinct CDR3 sequences; roughly 7.9% were detected once. The ten largest clones take up approximately 2.7% of the sample. The sequences come from CD4+ T cells sorted from PBMCs, collected 45 days after the first yellow fever vaccination. All receptors come from a man younger than 30 who received the YFV17D yellow fever vaccine.

The chain employs TRBV7-6 and TRBJ1-5; a possible D gene is TRBD1 (6 bases). CDR1 SGHVS and CDR2 FNYEAQ come from the germline V gene. With 6 bases removed from V and 1 base from J, the gap between germline ends came to 13 bases. CDR3 length: 15 amino acids. Here the CDR3 reads CASSEGGGSNQPQHF. The DNA of the CDR3 is TGTGCCAGCAGTGAGGGAGGGGGAAGCAATCAGCCCCAGCATTTT.

This clonotype was seen at least ten times. This sequence joins TRBV4-1 and TRBJ2-3, with TRBD2 matching over 11 bases. Germline trimming cut 1 base from V and 5 bases from J; bases unmatched to any gene: 20. Per the germline V gene, CDR1 is MGHRA and CDR2 is YSYEKL. CDR3 length: 21 residues. The CDR3 is CASSQAFRPGGSGGEEDTQYF. DNA for the CDR3: TGCGCCAGCAGCCAAGCCTTTAGACCCGGGGGTAGCGGGGGGGAGGAAGATACGCAGTATTTT.

This clonotype showed up just a few times. The CDR3 coding sequence is TGTGCCAGCAGACCGACAGCCTGGGACTCCTACGAGCAGTACGTC. Its translation: CASRPTAWDSYEQYV. V is TRBV7-8 and J is TRBJ2-7; TRBD1 is a possible D gene (5 bases). Trimming cost V 6 bases and J 0 bases, with 15 bases left between them. Germline lookup yields CDR1 SGHVS and CDR2 FQNEAQ. This CDR3 contains 15 residues.